This T cell receptor beta chain was identified in a study of cytomegalovirus exposure and HLA in healthy donors. A multiplex PCR was run with 60 Vbeta primers and 13 Jbeta primers. TCRdb keeps only in-frame clones here, not all; method: immunoSEQ multiplex PCR. The sample lists 75,000 to 90,000 clones, roughly three quarters occurring once. To note about this clone: Antigen unknown.

Notes on the study in general: The study listed under 200 cytomegalovirus-associated TCR beta chains.

The ends lost 4 bases at V and 7 bases at J; junction bases unmatched: 9. CDR1 is GTSNPN and CDR2 is SVGIG in the germline V gene (reference sequence). This CDR3 has 13 residues. The chain carries TRBV30 and TRBJ1-1; 7 bases fit TRBD1. This receptor was taken from a woman in her thirties or forties in good health and CMV-seropositive. The material sequenced was PBMCs. CDR3 coding DNA: TGTGCCTGGATCTTGACAGGGCCGGGTGAAGCTTTCTTT. Its protein is CAWILTGPGEAFF.